The 32 T cell receptor beta chains in this list originate from one sample, sequenced in a study of spatial heterogeneity in lung cancer. TCRdb itself ran the 5' RACE reads through MiXCR, one entry per CDR3 protein. The sample yields approximately 7,000 distinct CDR3 sequences, roughly 5.7% seen once. As to time point: sample taken at primary tumor resection. The authors sequenced whole RNA from tumor, nontumor lung or frozen PBMC without sorting. This material consisted of normal lung tissue next to the tumor, taken at surgery. The source of these receptors is a female donor with early-stage non-small cell lung cancer.

This clonotype occurred many times. As an off-target read in a library built for alpha chains, this beta chain has a frequency of little significance. This chain connects TRBV10-3 to TRBJ2-6, with D tentatively TRBD1 (5 bases). CDR3 length equals 18 residues. The V end lost 2 bases, the J end lost 2 bases, and 16 bases lay between the germline ends. CDR1 is ENHRY and CDR2 is SYGVKD in the germline V gene. Here the CDR3 reads CAISEAKTVLAGANVLTF. The DNA of the CDR3 is TGTGCCATCAGTGAGGCCAAGACAGTGCTCGCTGGGGCCAACGTCCTGACTTTC.

By its share, this clonotype is medium-sized. Because this beta chain is a stray read in a library intended to capture alpha chains, its abundance should not be given much weight. This sequence joins TRBV28 and TRBJ2-7; TRBD1 aligns across 8 bases. Germline loops: CDR1 MDHEN, CDR2 SYDVKM. The CDR3 totals 17 residues. Trimming at V came to 0 bases and at J to 7 bases, leaving 14 bases not matched to a gene. CDR3 nucleotide sequence: TGTGCCAGCAGTTTATGGTGGGGCGGACAGGGACCTAGGGAGCAGTACTTC. Translation gives CASSLWWGGQGPREQYF.

Within the sample, this clonotype is medium-sized. The library was built for alpha chains, so this beta chain is an off-target read and its size means little. The chain combines TRBV10-3 with TRBJ2-5, with 8 bases lining up with TRBD1. In germline, CDR1 is ENHRY, CDR2 SYGVKD. There are 14 residues in the CDR3. V was clipped by 4 bases and J by 2 bases; unmatched bases: 3. This CDR3 reads CAISARGPQETQYF. CDR3 coding DNA: TGTGCCATCAGTGCCAGGGGGCCTCAAGAGACCCAGTACTTC.

Within the sample, this clonotype is medium-sized. Since it is a stray read in a library aimed at alpha chains, this beta chain has a size that is not meaningful. This sequence joins TRBV28 and TRBJ2-5; no clear D gene. This CDR3 has 14 amino acids. The germline CDR1 and CDR2 sequences are MDHEN and SYDVKM. The germline V and J ends were trimmed by 5 bases and 5 bases, with 15 bases remaining between them. The CDR3 protein is CASSPRGSWETQYF. For the CDR3, the DNA is TGTGCCAGCAGTCCCCGCGGTAGTTGGGAGACCCAGTACTTC.

Relative to its sample, this clonotype is medium-sized. This beta chain is an off-target read within a library intended for alpha chains, so its frequency means little. V and J are TRBV28 and TRBJ2-1; no reliable D call. Looked up from germline, CDR1 is MDHEN and CDR2 is SYDVKM. V was cut by 1 base and J by 4 bases, with 8 bases left in between. This CDR3 is built from 14 residues. The CDR3 DNA is TGTGCCAGCAGTTTATTGGTCGATTACAATGAGCAGTTCTTC. Its protein product is CASSLLVDYNEQFF.

This clonotype is medium-sized within its sample. This beta chain is an off-target read within a library intended for alpha chains, so its frequency means little. The chain recombines TRBV5-1 with TRBJ2-3, with 7 bases matching TRBD1. Germline V gene data show CDR1 as SGHRS and CDR2 as YFSETQ. This CDR3 spans 15 amino acids. J gave up 2 bases and V 2 bases, and 5 bases lay outside the gene matches. CDR3 region: CASSFGGQTTDTQYF. DNA of the CDR3: TGCGCCAGCAGCTTTGGGGGACAGACCACAGATACGCAGTATTTT.

Within the sample, this clonotype is medium-sized. Because this beta chain is a stray read in a library intended to capture alpha chains, its abundance should not be given much weight. The CDR3 reads CAISVGSQNEQYF. CDR3 coding DNA: TGTGCCATCAGTGTAGGGTCCCAAAACGAGCAGTACTTC. This chain connects TRBV10-3 to TRBJ2-7; no clear D gene. V lost 4 bases to trimming and J lost 5 bases, with 12 bases between them. Looked up from germline, CDR1 is ENHRY and CDR2 is SYGVKD. This CDR3 has 13 residues.

This clonotype was seen repeatedly, ten times or more. The library was built for alpha chains, so this beta chain is an off-target read and its size means little. The genes are TRBV6-4 and TRBJ1-6; D is unresolved. Germline CDR1 is MRHNA and CDR2 is SNTAGT. V gave up 0 bases and J gave up 5 bases, with 8 bases separating them. The CDR3 covers 15 residues. CDR3 residues: CASSDSSQDNSPLHF. In DNA, the CDR3 is TGTGCCAGCAGTGACTCGAGCCAGGATAATTCACCCCTCCACTTT.

With respect to this clonotype: Within a library made for alpha chains, this beta chain is off target, and its count is uninformative. This chain joins TRBV7-2 and TRBJ2-1; 8 bases are shared with TRBD2. This CDR3 is built from 15 residues. Losses at the gene ends were 5 bases for V and 3 bases for J; bases not matched to a gene: 6. The V gene's germline CDR1 is SGHTA and CDR2 FQGNSA. The CDR3 spells CASSPTSGYYNEQFF. CDR3 in DNA: TGTGCCAGCAGCCCTACTAGCGGATACTACAATGAGCAGTTCTTC. Together with reference TRBV7-2 and TRBJ2-1, the CDR3 gives the full variable domain: GAGVSQSPSNKVTEKGKDVELRCDPISGHTALYWYRQSLGQGLEFLIYFQGNSAPDKSGLPSDRFSAERTGGSVSTLTIQRTQQEDSAVYLCASSPTSGYYNEQFFGPGTRLTVL.

A word on this clonotype: This beta chain was picked up by a library intended for alpha chains and is off target, so its count carries little meaning. DNA for the CDR3: TGTGCCAGCAGCCCAGGGATAAGGAATGAGCAGTTCTTC. This gives the protein CASSPGIRNEQFF. V gene TRBV6-5 combines with J gene TRBJ2-1; possibly TRBD1 for D (5 bases). Trimming removed 6 bases at V and 7 bases at J, with 13 bases between. The CDR3 contains 13 residues. Germline loops: CDR1 MNHEY, CDR2 SVGAGI.

For this clonotype: As an off-target read in a library built for alpha chains, this beta chain has a frequency of little significance. V usage is TRBV5-1 and J usage is TRBJ2-1, with 10 bases that match TRBD2. The CDR3 extends over 13 amino acids. Germline values: CDR1 SGHRS, CDR2 YFSETQ. V lost 9 bases, J lost 10 bases, and 10 bases stayed unmatched. The CDR3 loop is CATGTSANREQFF. The CDR3 DNA reads TGCGCCACCGGGACTAGCGCGAATCGGGAGCAGTTCTTC.

This clonotype showed up many times. The size of this beta chain means little, since it is a stray read in a library made for alpha chains. The chain joins TRBV7-9 to TRBJ1-2, with D tentatively TRBD1 (5 bases). CDR3 length: 13 residues. Germline V gene sequence: CDR1 SEHNR, CDR2 FQNEAQ (reference sequence). The V gene lost 6 bases and the J gene lost 8 bases, with 16 bases spanning the gap. CDR3 nucleotide sequence: TGTGCCAGCAGTACCGGGACCGTCGTAGGCTACACCTTC. This translates into CASSTGTVVGYTF. Full variable domain (rest looked up from reference TRBV7-9 and TRBJ1-2): DTGVSQNPRHKITKRGQNVTFRCDPISEHNRLYWYRQTLGQGPEFLTYFQNEAQLEKSRLLSDRFSAERPKGSFSTLEIQRTEQGDSAMYLCASSTGTVVGYTFGSGTRLTVV.

This clonotype is categorized as medium-sized. The size of this beta chain means little, since it is a stray read in a library made for alpha chains. The rearrangement joins TRBV15 to TRBJ1-4; D is unresolved. Trimming took 1 base from V and 3 from J, leaving 9 bases between them. This CDR3 has 15 residues. CDR1 is LNHNV and CDR2 is YYDKDF in the germline V gene (reference sequence). For the CDR3, the DNA is TGTGCCACCAGCAGAGTACGCAGAGCTAATGAAAAACTGTTTTTT. Encoded protein: CATSRVRRANEKLFF.

By proportion, this clonotype is medium-sized. This beta chain slipped into a library made for alpha chains as a stray read, so its size is not meaningful. The chain combines TRBV20-1 with TRBJ2-2, with 7 positions matching TRBD1. This CDR3 has 14 amino acids. The trim removed 5 bases at V and 7 bases at J, leaving 10 bases unmatched. Germline values: CDR1 DFQATT, CDR2 SNEGSKA (reference sequence). This CDR3 reads CSAGRQDRDGELFF. The CDR3 DNA is TGCAGTGCTGGAAGGCAAGACAGGGACGGGGAGCTGTTTTTT.

Comments on this clonotype: A library made for alpha chains picked up this beta chain off target, so its size means little. The genes are TRBV9 and TRBJ2-7, with 8 bases fitting TRBD1. Trimming removed 0 bases from V and 0 bases from J; junction bases left unmatched: 2. Germline V CDR1 and CDR2: SGDLS, YYNGEE. The CDR3 runs 15 residues. The CDR3 protein is CASSVDDRGSYEQYF. Written as DNA, the CDR3 is TGTGCCAGCAGCGTAGACGACAGGGGCTCCTACGAGCAGTACTTC.

Comment on this clonotype: The library was built for alpha chains, so this beta chain is an off-target read and its size means little. V is TRBV18 and J is TRBJ2-1, with TRBD2 matching over 10 bases. The V gene's germline CDR1 is KGHSH and CDR2 LQKENI. V lost 2 bases, J lost 9 bases, and 7 bases stayed unmatched. The CDR3 contains 15 residues. The CDR3 DNA is TGTGCCAGCTCACCAAACCTAGCGGGAGAGCTTGAGCAGTTCTTC. This sequence encodes CASSPNLAGELEQFF.

The table lists this clonotype with many counts. A library prepared for alpha chains yielded this beta chain as an off-target read; its size is of little meaning. V and J are TRBV7-8 and TRBJ2-2, with unresolved D. CDR1 and CDR2 (germline): SGHVS, FQNEAQ. Deletions cut 1 base from V and 3 bases from J, with 3 bases between. The CDR3 consists of 13 residues. CDR3 sequence: CASSLVDTGELFF. The CDR3 nucleotides read TGTGCCAGCAGCTTAGTGGACACCGGGGAGCTGTTTTTT.

This clonotype came up a few times. As an off-target read in a library built for alpha chains, this beta chain has a frequency of little significance. This chain uses TRBV24-1 with TRBJ2-3; tentative D call: TRBD2 (6 bases). This CDR3 has 14 residues. Trimming left V 3 bases short and J 5 bases short, with 11 bases between. CDR1 and CDR2 from the germline V gene are KGHDR and SFDVKD. The CDR3, as DNA: TGTGCCACCAGTGATGGTTTGGGGGGAGATACGCAGTATTTT. Its translation is CATSDGLGGDTQYF.

In the case of this clonotype: The size of this beta chain means little, since it is a stray read in a library made for alpha chains. The chain uses TRBV7-8 and TRBJ1-5; D uncertain. V was pared by 5 bases and J by 3 bases, with 8 bases between. This CDR3 has 13 residues. The germline V gene has CDR1 SGHVS and CDR2 FQNEAQ. The DNA of the CDR3 is TGTGCCAGCAGCCAAGAGGTCAATCAGCCCCAGCATTTT. This codes for CASSQEVNQPQHF.

By sample fraction, this clonotype is medium-sized. This beta chain is a stray read from a library made for alpha chains; its abundance is not meaningful. This chain links TRBV12-3 or TRBV12-4 with TRBJ2-5; D may be TRBD2 (6 bases). Between the trimmed V and J ends, which lost 5 bases and 2 bases, there was a span of 12 bases. CDR3 size: 14 residues. The CDR3 reads CASSPPGTQETQYF. The CDR3 region has the DNA TGTGCCAGCAGTCCACCCGGGACTCAAGAGACCCAGTACTTC.

This clonotype was counted between two and nine times. This beta chain lies outside the target of a library built for alpha chains; its clone size means little. The CDR3 nucleotides are TGTGCCAGCAGTTACTCCGGGACAGGTGGCTACACCTTC. Translation gives CASSYSGTGGYTF. The chain employs TRBV6-5 and TRBJ1-2; 8 bases align to TRBD1. The CDR3 is 13 amino acids. V dropped 0 bases and J dropped 7; count of bases not matched to a gene: 1. CDR1 is MNHEY and CDR2 is SVGAGI in the germline V gene.

This clonotype came up many times. This beta chain lies outside the target of a library built for alpha chains; its clone size means little. This rearrangement joins TRBV5-8 to TRBJ2-1; 9 bases align to TRBD1. This CDR3 has 15 residues. Germline V CDR1 and CDR2: SGHTS, YDEGEE. The V gene end was trimmed by 4 bases and the J gene end by 3 bases; junction bases not matched to a gene: 5. CDR3 loop: CASSGGQGVYNEQFF. DNA of the CDR3: TGTGCCAGCAGCGGGGGACAGGGAGTCTACAATGAGCAGTTCTTC.

This clonotype was recorded at least ten times. The library was built for alpha chains, so this beta chain is an off-target read and its size means little. V and J are TRBV27 and TRBJ2-1, with 7 bases fitting TRBD2. The V segment lost 4 bases and the J segment 4 bases; nucleotides outside the gene matches: 4. The germline gives CDR1 MNHEY, CDR2 SMNVEV (reference sequence). CDR3 length equals 14 residues. CDR3 sequence reads: CASSSPSGYNEQFF. The CDR3 nucleotides are TGTGCCAGCAGTTCTCCTAGCGGTTACAATGAGCAGTTCTTC.

In its sample, this clonotype ranks as medium-sized (0.01 to 0.1%). This beta chain slipped into a library made for alpha chains as a stray read, so its size is not meaningful. The chain carries TRBV20-1 and TRBJ2-1; the D is unclear. This CDR3 contains 16 residues. Trimming stripped 5 bases from V and 4 bases from J, with 21 bases between. Germline assignment: CDR1 DFQATT and CDR2 SNEGSKA (reference sequence). As DNA, the CDR3 is TGCAGTGCTTCGACTGGCCCCCTGATTGGGTACAATGAGCAGTTCTTC. It encodes CSASTGPLIGYNEQFF.

This clonotype has ten or more counts. This beta chain slipped into a library made for alpha chains as a stray read, so its size is not meaningful. The chain carries TRBV3-1 and TRBJ2-7; the match to TRBD2 covers 13 bases. The CDR3 sequence is 16 residues long. J lost 5 bases, V lost 3 bases, and 7 bases had no gene match. Per the germline V gene, CDR1 is LGHDT and CDR2 is YNNKEL (reference sequence). The CDR3 protein is CASSHRTSGSFDEQYF. The CDR3 DNA sequence: TGTGCCAGCAGCCATCGGACTAGCGGGAGTTTCGACGAGCAGTACTTC.

This clonotype has ten or more counts. Found in a library prepared for alpha chains, this beta chain is an off-target read, and its abundance has little meaning. The chain couples TRBV24-1 to TRBJ2-1; D unclear. The CDR3 totals 13 residues. Germline-derived CDR1 and CDR2 are KGHDR and SFDVKD. Trimming stripped 7 bases from V and 10 bases from J, with 16 bases between. The CDR3 region has the DNA TGTGCCACCAGCCGGGTATTAGATGTGGAGCAGTTCTTC. Translated, it gives CATSRVLDVEQFF.

In the case of this clonotype: Because this beta chain is a stray read in a library intended to capture alpha chains, its abundance should not be given much weight. CDR3 nucleotides: TGTGCCAGCAGGCGATGGACCGCGAACACCGGGGAGCTGTTTTTT. It is translated as CASRRWTANTGELFF. The rearrangement joins TRBV7-8 to TRBJ2-2; no clear D. V lost 6 bases and J lost 0, with 11 bases in between. CDR1 is SGHVS, CDR2 FQNEAQ, per germline. This CDR3 is 15 amino acids long.

The table lists this clonotype with many counts. Being off target in a library aimed at alpha chains, this beta chain has a size of little meaning. CDR3 coding DNA: TGCGCCAGCAGTGAAGGGGGACTAGTAACTTACAATGAGCAGTTCTTC. Residues: CASSEGGLVTYNEQFF. V and J are TRBV10-2 and TRBJ2-1; TRBD2 matches at 8 bases. The CDR3 has 16 amino acids. V shed 3 bases and J 4 bases; nucleotides not matched to a gene: 8. Germline lookup yields CDR1 WSHSY and CDR2 SAAADI.

In its sample, this clonotype ranks as large. Because the library targeted alpha chains, this beta chain is an off-target read whose size means little. The V and J genes are TRBV11-2 and TRBJ1-1; TRBD1 might be the D (6 bases). CDR1 is SGHAT and CDR2 is FQNNGV in the germline V gene. V lost 1 base and J 0 bases, leaving 12 bases between the germline ends. This CDR3 has 16 residues. The CDR3 is CASSLGWGHMNTEAFF. Here the CDR3 DNA reads TGTGCCAGCAGCTTAGGTTGGGGACACATGAACACTGAAGCTTTCTTT. The full variable domain, its missing parts supplied by reference TRBV11-2 and TRBJ1-1, is EAGVAQSPRYKIIEKRQSVAFWCNPISGHATLYWYQQILGQGPKLLIQFQNNGVVDDSQLPKDRFSAERLKGVDSTLKIQPAKLEDSAVYLCASSLGWGHMNTEAFFGQGTRLTVV.

This clonotype was counted at least ten times. This beta chain is a stray read from a library made for alpha chains; its abundance is not meaningful. The chain couples TRBV6-2 or TRBV6-3 to TRBJ2-4, with TRBD1 as a possible D gene (5 bases). The CDR3 totals 15 residues. Trimming left V 6 bases short and J 0 bases short, with 12 bases between. Looked up from germline, CDR1 is MNHEY and CDR2 is SVGEGT. The CDR3 DNA reads as TGTGCCAGCAGCATTCAGGGCCAAGCCAAAAACATTCAGTACTTC. Amino acids: CASSIQGQAKNIQYF.

This clonotype was observed a few times. With the library built for alpha chains, this beta chain is off target and its frequency is not meaningful. The V call is TRBV6-1, the J call TRBJ1-2; unclear D gene. This CDR3 contains 12 residues. V lost 5 bases and J 8 bases, leaving 12 bases between the germline ends. The germline CDR1 and CDR2 sequences are MNHNS and SASEGT. CDR3 residues: CASSSLMGGYTF. The DNA for the CDR3 is TGTGCCAGCAGTTCCCTCATGGGCGGCTACACCTTC.

By frequency in the sample, this clonotype is medium-sized (0.01 to 0.1%). Found in a library prepared for alpha chains, this beta chain is an off-target read, and its abundance has little meaning. This rearrangement joins TRBV20-1 to TRBJ2-2; TRBD2 matches at 8 bases. V lost 3 bases, J lost 4 bases, and 4 bases stayed unmatched. Germline CDR1 and CDR2: DFQATT and SNEGSKA (reference sequence). The CDR3 runs to 14 residues. CDR3 sequence (DNA): TGCAGTGCTAGGGGAGCGGGAGCCACCGGGGAGCTGTTTTTT. Encoded protein: CSARGAGATGELFF.